This T cell receptor (beta chain) comes out of a study of technical replicates of blood from a few donors. Measured with immunoSEQ multiplex PCR; TCRdb has only the in-frame clones, and not every one. The sample has over 75,000 clones; around 95% are singletons. Germline-derived CDR1 and CDR2 are SGHTA and FQGNSA. Trimming removed 5 bases from V and 3 bases from J, with 17 bases in between. The CDR3 consists of 15 residues. The TCR comes from a human donor in good health. The sequenced sample consisted of T cells isolated from PBMCs. The chain is built from TRBV7-2 and TRBJ2-7, with D possibly TRBD2 on 5 matching bases. CDR3 DNA sequence: TGTGCCAGCAGCCCCCGTGGTCCCCGGGACTACGAGCAGTACTTC. Translated: CASSPRGPRDYEQYF.